These 26 T cell receptor beta chains were sequenced from one sample in a study of T cell changes during pregnancy in multiple sclerosis. The table came from immunoSEQ multiplex PCR; TCRdb's copy has only in-frame clones and leaves some out. The table has tens of thousands of clones, roughly 88% seen once; the top ten hold 8% to 9.5%. This material consisted of peripheral blood, taken after pregnancy. These receptor sequences come from a female donor in good health, enrolled as a control in a pregnancy study.

The V and J genes are TRBV4-3 and TRBJ1-2; 8 nucleotides line up with TRBD1. J gave up 3 bases and V 3 bases, and 3 bases lay outside the gene matches. The CDR3 covers 14 residues. Germline CDR1 and CDR2: LGHNA and YSLEER. CDR3 bases: TGCGCCAGCAGCCATACGACAGGGGACTATGGCTACACCTTC. Protein: CASSHTTGDYGYTF.

The rearrangement links TRBV6-1 to TRBJ2-5, with D tentatively TRBD2 (6 bases). Trimming pared 8 bases from V and 2 bases from J, leaving 9 bases between. This CDR3 comprises 12 residues. Germline V lookup: CDR1 MNHNS, CDR2 SASEGT. The CDR3: CASFGGQETQYF. The CDR3 region has the DNA TGTGCCAGCTTCGGGGGACAAGAGACCCAGTACTTC.

The chain couples TRBV7-2 to TRBJ1-5; no clear D. Per germline, CDR1 SGHTA and CDR2 FQGNSA. The V end was cut by 5 bases, the J end by 4 bases, with 18 bases between. The CDR3 runs 16 residues. The DNA for the CDR3 is TGTGCCAGCAGCCCCCAATTAGTCGCGTATAATCAGCCCCAGCATTTT. This gives the protein CASSPQLVAYNQPQHF. The whole variable domain, filled in from reference TRBV7-2 and TRBJ1-5, reads GAGVSQSPSNKVTEKGKDVELRCDPISGHTALYWYRQSLGQGLEFLIYFQGNSAPDKSGLPSDRFSAERTGGSVSTLTIQRTQQEDSAVYLCASSPQLVAYNQPQHFGDGTRLSIL.

The chain couples TRBV12-5 to TRBJ1-4; a possible D gene is TRBD1 (6 bases). Germline V CDR1 and CDR2: LGHNT, FRNRAP. The CDR3 is 15 amino acids. The CDR3 loop reads CATRPGGATNEKLFF. The CDR3 DNA follows: TGTGCAACACGACCGGGGGGCGCAACTAATGAAAAACTGTTTTTT.

The chain carries TRBV6-5 and TRBJ2-7; D unclear. Germline assignment: CDR1 MNHEY and CDR2 SVGAGI. The CDR3 is made up of 11 amino acids. V was cut by 4 bases and J by 3 bases, with 4 bases left in between. The CDR3 spells CASSFNYEQYF. CDR3 nucleotides: TGTGCCAGCAGTTTCAACTACGAGCAGTACTTC.

This chain uses TRBV2 with TRBJ2-2, with D possibly TRBD2 on 5 matching bases. V lost 7 bases and J 2 bases, leaving 14 bases between the germline ends. Germline V lookup: CDR1 SNHLY, CDR2 FYNNEI. The CDR3 is 15 residues long. The CDR3 nucleotides read TGTGCCAGCACATCACGGGGAGATAACACCGGGGAGCTGTTTTTT. It codes for CASTSRGDNTGELFF.

The V call is TRBV4-3, the J call TRBJ2-6; maybe TRBD2 (5 bases). Germline assignment: CDR1 LGHNA and CDR2 YSLEER. The CDR3 length is 18 residues. V was clipped by 5 bases and J by 0 bases, with 17 bases between them. CDR3 DNA: TGCGCCAGCAGCATGGAAGGAGGCCCGGCCTCTGGGGCCAACGTCCTGACTTTC. It is translated as CASSMEGGPASGANVLTF.

CDR3 nucleotide sequence: TGTGCCAGCAGCCACGACAGGGCCCAGTACGAGCAGTACTTC. Its protein product is CASSHDRAQYEQYF. The J gene is TRBJ2-7, the V gene TRBV5-4; TRBD1 matches at 7 bases. CDR1 and CDR2 (germline): SGHNT, YYREEE (reference sequence). Trimming took 4 bases from V and 4 from J; bases not matched to a gene: 8. The CDR3 totals 14 residues.

The V gene is TRBV20-1, the J gene TRBJ2-3, with 7 nucleotides matching TRBD2. Germline V gives CDR1 DFQATT, CDR2 SNEGSKA (reference sequence). This CDR3 comprises 11 residues. In DNA form, the CDR3 reads TGCTCGGGGGGAGCCGGGGATACGCAGTATTTT. Its translation is CSGGAGDTQYF.

This chain links TRBV30 with TRBJ1-1; D call uncertain. The germline V gene encodes CDR1 GTSNPN and CDR2 SVGIG (reference sequence). Trimming removed 3 bases at V and 1 base at J, with 9 bases between. The CDR3 totals 13 residues. CDR3 loop: CAWRDMGNTEAFF. CDR3 DNA sequence: TGTGCCTGGAGAGACATGGGGAACACTGAAGCTTTCTTT. Full variable domain (rest looked up from reference TRBV30 and TRBJ1-1): SQTIHQWPATLVQPVGSPLSLECTVEGTSNPNLYWYRQAAGRGLQLLFYSVGIGQISSEVPQNLSASRPQDRQFILSSKKLLLSDSGFYLCAWRDMGNTEAFFGQGTRLTVV.

The rearrangement joins TRBV25-1 to TRBJ1-2; 8 bases match TRBD1. There are 13 residues in the CDR3. V dropped 5 bases and J dropped 4; count of bases not matched to a gene: 3. CDR1 and CDR2 from the germline V gene are MGHDK and SYGVNS. This CDR3 reads CASSPDRVYGYTF. The DNA for the CDR3 is TGTGCCAGCAGTCCGGACAGGGTCTATGGCTACACCTTC.

This clone was counted a few times. The rearrangement uses TRBV10-3 and TRBJ2-7, with TRBD2 identical over 7 bases. There are 14 residues in the CDR3. Germline CDR1 and CDR2: ENHRY and SYGVKD. J lost 4 bases, V lost 2 bases, and 5 bases had no gene match. CDR3 DNA: TGTGCCATCAGTGAGGGAGGCGGGGGTTACGAGCAGTACTTC. Translated: CAISEGGGGYEQYF.

This sequence joins TRBV19 and TRBJ1-2; D unresolved. The V end was cut by 7 bases, the J end by 6 bases, with 12 bases between. The germline CDR1 and CDR2 sequences are LNHDA and SQIVND (reference sequence). The CDR3 runs 12 residues. CDR3 in amino acids: CASTTVTDGYTF. The CDR3 coding sequence is TGTGCCAGTACTACAGTTACGGATGGCTACACCTTC. Supplemented by reference TRBV19 and TRBJ1-2, the full variable domain reads DGGITQSPKYLFRKEGQNVTLSCEQNLNHDAMYWYRQDPGQGLRLIYYSQIVNDFQKGDIAEGYSVSREKKESFPLTVTSAQKNPTAFYLCASTTVTDGYTFGSGTRLTVV.

The rearrangement joins TRBV30 to TRBJ2-3; 8 nucleotides align to TRBD2. Germline trimming cut 3 bases from V and 0 bases from J; bases unmatched to any gene: 5. Germline V gives CDR1 GTSNPN, CDR2 SVGIG (reference sequence). This CDR3 is 15 amino acids long. The CDR3 region is CAWSGGGTSTDTQYF. For the CDR3, the DNA is TGTGCCTGGAGCGGCGGGGGGACCAGCACAGATACGCAGTATTTT.

DNA for the CDR3: TGTGCCAGCAGCCAACCGGGACAGGGGGCGTCTGAAGCTTTCTTT. Its protein product is CASSQPGQGASEAFF. The genes are TRBV14 and TRBJ1-1; 12 nucleotides agree with TRBD1. V lost 2 bases and J lost 6; bases outside the gene matches: 4. CDR3 length equals 15 residues. CDR1 SGHDN and CDR2 FVKESK come from the germline V gene.

J is TRBJ2-7 and V is TRBV6-6; 8 nucleotides agree with TRBD1. Trimming took 7 bases from V and 4 from J; bases not matched to a gene: 9. Germline V gives CDR1 MNHNY, CDR2 SVGAGI (reference sequence). The CDR3 is made up of 14 amino acids. In nucleotides, the CDR3 is TGTGCCAGCACCCCGCGGGACAGGATATACGAGCAGTACTTC. Residues: CASTPRDRIYEQYF.

The CDR3 sequence is CASSSQVAGISGANVLTF. In nucleotides, the CDR3 is TGCGCCAGCAGCTCCCAGGTCGCCGGAATATCTGGGGCCAACGTCCTGACTTTC. V is TRBV5-1 and J is TRBJ2-6, with D hard to call. The CDR3 totals 18 residues. The V end lost 3 bases, the J end lost 1 base, and 17 bases lay between the germline ends. Germline-derived CDR1 and CDR2 are SGHRS and YFSETQ.

The chain is built from TRBV30 and TRBJ1-5; possibly TRBD1 for D (6 bases). V was shortened by 3 bases and J by 2 bases, with 14 bases between the two germline ends. The CDR3 covers 15 residues. The germline V gene has CDR1 GTSNPN and CDR2 SVGIG (reference sequence). Written as DNA, the CDR3 is TGTGCCTGGAGGCGGGGGCAGGGAGGCAATCAGCCCCAGCATTTT. Its translation is CAWRRGQGGNQPQHF.

The chain is built from TRBV21-1 and TRBJ2-1; TRBD2 was called by the table and not checked on the DNA. TRBV21-1 is assigned pseudogene status. The CDR3 totals 13 residues. DNA for the CDR3: TGTGCCAGAGGGACTAGCGGGCCCAATGAGCAGTTCTTC. Protein sequence: CARGTSGPNEQFF.

In regard to this clone: The junction and the germline gene differ at one end; a read error may be behind it. The gene calls are TRBV7-7 and TRBJ2-1; 10 bases agree with TRBD1. Germline CDR1 SSHAT, CDR2 FNYEAQ (reference sequence). The CDR3 consists of 16 residues. The CDR3 nucleotides are TGTGCTAGCAGCTACGGGACAGGGGCCTCCTACAATGAGCAGTTCTTC. This codes for CASSYGTGASYNEQFF.

The V gene is TRBV5-6, the J gene TRBJ1-3; 7 nucleotides line up with TRBD1. This CDR3 has 15 residues. Germline CDR1 and CDR2: SGHDT and YYEEEE. Unmatched junction bases numbered 13, after V lost 9 bases and J lost 4 bases. Here the CDR3 reads CATTAQGRTGNTIYF. CDR3 nucleotide sequence: TGTGCCACCACGGCACAGGGGAGAACGGGAAACACCATATATTTT. The full variable domain, with the rest looked up from reference TRBV5-6 and TRBJ1-3, is DAGVTQSPTHLIKTRGQQVTLRCSPKSGHDTVSWYQQALGQGPQFIFQYYEEEERQRGNFPDRFSGHQFPNYSSELNVNALLLGDSALYLCATTAQGRTGNTIYFGEGSWLTVV.

The chain links TRBV2 to TRBJ1-5; possibly TRBD1 for D (6 bases). The CDR3 spans 14 residues. Looked up from germline, CDR1 is SNHLY and CDR2 is FYNNEI. The germline V and J ends were trimmed by 6 bases and 3 bases, with 12 bases remaining between them. In DNA, the CDR3 is TGTGCCAGCAGAAGGACAGTCCTCAATCAGCCCCAGCATTTT. It codes for CASRRTVLNQPQHF.

Remarks on this clone: Additional DNA sequences in this sample encode the identical CDR3. This chain joins TRBV7-8 and TRBJ2-7; 7 bases are shared with TRBD2. CDR1 and CDR2 (germline): SGHVS, FQNEAQ. After removal of 3 bases from V and 0 bases from J, the junction contained 2 bases not matched to a gene. The CDR3 length is 14 residues. The CDR3 loop is CASSFGGSSYEQYF. CDR3 sequence (DNA): TGTGCCAGCAGCTTTGGCGGGAGCTCCTACGAGCAGTACTTC.

The rearrangement joins TRBV18 to TRBJ2-7; tentatively, D is TRBD1 (6 bases). Trimming left V 6 bases short and J 2 bases short, with 23 bases between. Looked up from germline, CDR1 is KGHSH and CDR2 is LQKENI. The CDR3 is made up of 17 amino acids. CDR3 sequence: CASSAASVYRVAYEQYF. For the CDR3, the DNA is TGTGCCAGCTCCGCCGCGTCAGTGTACAGGGTGGCCTACGAGCAGTACTTC.

V gene TRBV10-3 combines with J gene TRBJ2-7; TRBD1 matches at 10 bases. V shed 3 bases and J 4 bases; nucleotides not matched to a gene: 9. The CDR3 loop spans 16 amino acids. Germline V CDR1 and CDR2: ENHRY, SYGVKD. CDR3 residues: CAISESYRGQGYEQYF. CDR3 coding DNA: TGTGCCATCAGTGAATCTTACCGGGGACAGGGGTACGAGCAGTACTTC.

The table lists this clone with a count of one. The gene calls are TRBV29-1 and TRBJ2-1; TRBD2 aligns across 12 bases. V gave up 7 bases and J gave up 4 bases; unmatched junction bases: 2. This CDR3 is 13 amino acids long. Germline-derived CDR1 and CDR2 are SQVTM and ANQGSEA. CDR3 nucleotide sequence: TGCAGCGCTAGCGGGGGGGTATACAATGAGCAGTTCTTC. Its protein is CSASGGVYNEQFF.